Listed below are T cell receptor beta chains from one sample, sequenced in a study of cytotoxic CD8 clonotypes in ibrutinib-treated CLL. The method was immunoSEQ multiplex PCR; TCRdb's version includes in-frame clones alone and lacks a portion of them. Seen here are 150,000 or so clones, 70% to 80% observed once, and the top ten hold about 5%. The sample in question was PBMCs, obtained after 24 months of ibrutinib treatment. Source of these receptors: a human donor with chronic lymphocytic leukemia. CDR3s include the opening cysteine and the closing phenylalanine or tryptophan. A D gene is named only where the DNA matches it firmly. Clone size is stated in some rows and not others, as once, few, many or a class when expanded.

length,J,D,size,V,CDR3,DNA
12,TRBJ2-1,NA,NA,TRBV6-6,CASSSPGNEQFF,TGTGCCAGCAGTTCCCCCGGCAATGAGCAGTTCTTC
15,TRBJ1-4,TRBD1,few,TRBV2,CASSEAGQGEEKLFF,TGTGCCAGCAGTGAAGCGGGACAGGGAGAAGAAAAACTGTTTTTT
16,TRBJ2-7,TRBD1,NA,TRBV5-4,CASSLWTGPPDYEQYF,TGTGCCAGCAGCTTGTGGACAGGCCCCCCGGACTACGAGCAGTACTTC
12,TRBJ1-3,NA,NA,TRBV10-3,CAISETGNTIYF,TGTGCCATCAGTGAAACTGGAAACACCATATATTTT
14,TRBJ2-5,NA,NA,TRBV7-3,CASSPRDGQETQYF,TGTGCCAGCAGCCCCCGGGACGGACAAGAGACCCAGTACTTC
16,TRBJ1-2,TRBD1,NA,TRBV7-3,CASSQDGAGGAYGYTF,TGCGCCAGCAGCCAAGATGGGGCAGGGGGCGCATATGGCTACACCTTC
14,TRBJ2-2,NA,NA,TRBV30,CAWSRGWLAGELFF,TGTGCCTGGAGTCGGGGGTGGCTTGCCGGGGAGCTGTTTTTT
13,TRBJ1-2,TRBD1,NA,TRBV30,CAWTAGGGYGYTF,TGTGCCTGGACTGCAGGGGGCGGCTATGGCTACACCTTC
11,TRBJ1-3,NA,few,TRBV11-2,CASSSRNTIYF,TGTGCCAGCAGCTCCAGAAACACCATATATTTT
14,TRBJ2-7,NA,NA,TRBV6-5,CASSLGQISYEQYF,TGTGCCAGCAGCCTCGGTCAGATCTCCTACGAGCAGTACTTC
13,TRBJ2-3,NA,NA,TRBV2,CASSGSSSDTQYF,TGTGCCAGCAGTGGGTCCTCCTCAGATACGCAGTATTTT
14,TRBJ1-2,TRBD1,NA,TRBV7-9,CASRPGQGNYGYTF,TGTGCCAGCAGACCCGGACAGGGCAACTATGGCTACACCTTC
16,TRBJ2-5,TRBD1,once,TRBV6-5,CASSYSGQFYEETQYF,TGTGCCAGCAGTTACTCGGGACAGTTCTATGAAGAGACCCAGTACTTC
12,TRBJ1-5,NA,NA,TRBV10-1,CASTRTLQPQHF,TGCGCCAGCACCCGGACGCTACAGCCCCAGCATTTT
14,TRBJ2-3,TRBD2,NA,TRBV29-1,CSVENAGGSDTQYF,TGCAGCGTTGAGAACGCGGGGGGCTCGGATACGCAGTATTTT
14,TRBJ1-1,NA,NA,TRBV18,CASSGGRMNTEAFF,TGTGCCAGCTCGGGGGGGCGGATGAACACTGAAGCTTTCTTT
13,TRBJ1-1,NA,NA,TRBV28,CASSPGQFPEAFF,TGTGCCAGCAGCCCAGGACAATTCCCTGAAGCTTTCTTT
13,TRBJ2-7,NA,NA,TRBV6-6,CASSYSRSYEQYF,TGTGCCAGCAGTTACTCACGGTCCTACGAGCAGTACTTC
18,TRBJ1-2,TRBD1,NA,TRBV29-1,CSVEDPLGDRGPNYGYTF,TGCAGCGTTGAAGACCCGCTCGGGGACAGGGGGCCCAACTATGGCTACACCTTC
16,TRBJ2-1,NA,NA,TRBV7-9,CASSPVLSLGLNEQFF,TGTGCCAGCAGCCCAGTATTATCGCTGGGGCTCAATGAGCAGTTCTTC
17,TRBJ2-3,TRBD2,NA,TRBV25-1,CASSDGLGRGGTDTQYF,TGTGCCAGCAGTGATGGTTTGGGGCGGGGGGGCACAGATACGCAGTATTTT
15,TRBJ2-7,NA,NA,TRBV28,CASSFLGGDLYEQYF,TGTGCCAGCAGTTTCCTGGGGGGAGATCTGTACGAGCAGTACTTC
17,TRBJ2-5,NA,NA,TRBV5-6,CASSLYVGLEFLETQYF,TGTGCCAGCAGCTTGTACGTCGGTCTCGAGTTCCTGGAGACCCAGTACTTC
16,TRBJ1-5,TRBD1,NA,TRBV28,CASSPGTGVNNQPQHF,TGTGCCAGCAGTCCCGGGACAGGGGTAAACAATCAGCCCCAGCATTTT
13,TRBJ1-4,NA,NA,TRBV5-1,CASSLPSNEKLFF,TGCGCCAGCAGCCTCCCCAGTAATGAAAAACTGTTTTTT
14,TRBJ1-4,TRBD1,NA,TRBV10-3,CAISEGQGSEKLFF,TGTGCCATCAGTGAGGGACAGGGAAGTGAAAAACTGTTTTTT
14,TRBJ2-2,TRBD1,NA,TRBV6-1,CASSQQGVDGELFF,TGTGCCAGCAGTCAACAGGGGGTAGACGGGGAGCTGTTTTTT
14,TRBJ2-5,NA,few,TRBV27,CASSTRAYQETQYF,TGTGCCAGCAGCACCCGTGCCTATCAAGAGACCCAGTACTTC
17,TRBJ2-3,TRBD2,NA,TRBV4-3,CASSQAPGAGGADTQYF,TGCGCCAGCAGCCAAGCCCCAGGAGCGGGAGGGGCAGATACGCAGTATTTT
14,TRBJ1-6,NA,NA,TRBV6-5,CASRRGGQGSPLHF,TGTGCCAGCAGGAGGGGGGGGCAGGGGTCACCCCTCCACTTT
16,TRBJ2-3,NA,NA,TRBV5-1,CASSLGIGGSTDTQYF,TGCGCCAGCAGCCTGGGGATAGGGGGGAGCACAGATACGCAGTATTTT
13,TRBJ2-5,NA,few,TRBV7-2,CASSTNREGTQYF,TGTGCCAGCAGCACCAACAGGGAGGGGACCCAGTACTTC
14,TRBJ1-4,NA,NA,TRBV21-1,CASSKWGDGEKLFF,TGTGCCAGCAGCAAATGGGGGGACGGCGAAAAACTGTTTTTT
17,TRBJ2-3,TRBD2,NA,TRBV4-2,CASSQVASSGEVDTQYF,TGTGCCAGCAGCCAAGTTGCGTCTAGCGGGGAGGTAGATACGCAGTATTTT
14,TRBJ2-1,TRBD2,NA,TRBV30,CAGGSAEGYNEQFF,TGTGCGGGGGGGTCGGCCGAAGGATACAATGAGCAGTTCTTC
15,TRBJ1-2,NA,NA,TRBV6-6,CASSYSGAANYGYTF,TGTGCCAGCAGTTACTCCGGGGCAGCTAACTATGGCTACACCTTC
16,TRBJ1-3,NA,NA,TRBV27,CASSRDIPGVGNTIYF,TGTGCCAGCAGCCGTGACATCCCGGGGGTTGGAAACACCATATATTTT
18,TRBJ2-1,TRBD2,NA,TRBV4-3,CASSQKGPGLAGYNEQFF,TGCGCCAGCAGCCAAAAAGGACCGGGACTAGCGGGATACAATGAGCAGTTCTTC
13,TRBJ1-5,NA,NA,TRBV7-3,CASSLDSNQPQHF,TGTGCCAGCAGCTTGGATAGCAATCAGCCCCAGCATTTT
12,TRBJ2-5,NA,NA,TRBV27,CASRGAGETQYF,TGTGCCAGCAGGGGGGCTGGGGAGACCCAGTACTTC
16,TRBJ1-5,NA,few,TRBV7-9,CASSPGGAGYDQPQHF,TGTGCCAGCAGCCCGGGGGGCGCTGGCTATGATCAGCCCCAGCATTTT
14,TRBJ1-2,NA,NA,TRBV19,CASTGAVGRRGYTF,TGTGCCAGTACCGGGGCGGTCGGCCGGCGGGGCTACACCTTC
14,TRBJ2-1,NA,NA,TRBV11-3,CASRGTDVSNEQFF,TGTGCCAGCAGAGGGACGGACGTCAGCAATGAGCAGTTCTTC
15,TRBJ1-6,TRBD1,few,TRBV9,CASSLSDRGNSPLHF,TGTGCCAGCAGCCTTTCCGACAGGGGTAATTCACCCCTCCACTTT
14,TRBJ2-5,TRBD1,NA,TRBV30,CAWSLTGGQETQYF,TGTGCCTGGAGTCTGACAGGGGGCCAAGAGACCCAGTACTTC
15,TRBJ2-5,NA,once,TRBV7-2,CASSLATPPGETQYF,TGTGCCAGCAGCTTAGCCACCCCGCCCGGGGAGACCCAGTACTTC
13,TRBJ2-1,NA,NA,TRBV5-1,CASSFAEGDEQFF,TGCGCCAGCAGCTTTGCAGAGGGCGATGAGCAGTTCTTC
14,TRBJ1-4,TRBD1,NA,TRBV7-9,CASSRDSSREKLFF,TGTGCCAGCAGCCGGGACAGCAGCCGTGAAAAACTGTTTTTT
16,TRBJ1-6,NA,NA,TRBV7-6,CASSPGLSGGDSPLHF,TGTGCCAGCAGCCCGGGGCTCTCGGGAGGGGATTCACCCCTCCACTTT
16,TRBJ1-5,NA,NA,TRBV5-6,CASSLGAGGGNQPQHF,TGTGCCAGCAGCTTGGGGGCAGGAGGAGGCAATCAGCCCCAGCATTTT